The next 29 T cell receptor beta chains were all read from a single sample in a study of beta chain features in type 1 diabetes. Every isolated RNA sample was fully reverse transcribed, so sequencing captured expressed TCRB transcripts. Generated by immunoSEQ multiplex PCR, the TCRdb table keeps only in-frame clones and is missing some. The sample comprises about 350,000 clones, around 20% of which are singletons, and around 0.04% rests with the top ten. The sample taken for sequencing was naive CD4+ T cells from blood. Source of these receptors: a woman aged 18-29 years in good health.

V usage is TRBV12-5 and J usage is TRBJ2-5; 12 bases match TRBD2. Trimming removed 7 bases from V and 5 bases from J; junction bases left unmatched: 14. The CDR3 has 17 amino acids. CDR1 and CDR2 from the germline V gene are LGHNT and FRNRAP. CDR3 bases: TGTGCTAGTGCTCCCTACCCGACTAGCGGGAGTTCGGAGACCCAGTACTTC. Amino acid sequence: CASAPYPTSGSSETQYF.

This clone was seen more than once but under ten times. V is TRBV2 and J is TRBJ2-7; perhaps TRBD2 as D (5 bases). This CDR3 spans 15 amino acids. From germline, CDR1 is SNHLY and CDR2 FYNNEI. V lost 3 bases, J lost 2 bases, and 14 bases lay in between. CDR3 sequence: CASSERGFLAYEQYF. CDR3 in DNA: TGTGCCAGCAGTGAGAGAGGGTTCTTAGCCTACGAGCAGTACTTC.

The rearrangement links TRBV7-2 to TRBJ2-7, with 7 bases aligning to TRBD2. V gave up 5 bases and J gave up 9 bases; unmatched junction bases: 10. The CDR3 sequence is 13 residues long. CDR1 and CDR2 from the germline V gene are SGHTA and FQGNSA. The CDR3 loop reads CASSLGSSGGQYF. As DNA, the CDR3 is TGTGCCAGCAGCCTAGGGTCTAGCGGCGGGCAGTACTTC.

This clone has only a few counts. The rearrangement links TRBV11-1 to TRBJ2-5; no firm D call. Germline lookup yields CDR1 SGHAT and CDR2 FQDESV (reference sequence). V lost 7 bases and J 5 bases, leaving 5 bases between the germline ends. The CDR3 sequence is 10 residues long. The CDR3 bases are TGTGCCAGCAACGGGGAGACCCAGTACTTC. Its translation is CASNGETQYF. Full variable domain (remainder filled in from reference TRBV11-1 and TRBJ2-5): EAEVAQSPRYKITEKSQAVAFWCDPISGHATLYWYRQILGQGPELLVQFQDESVVDDSQLPKDRFSAERLKGVDSTLKIQPAELGDSAMYLCASNGETQYFGPGTRLLVL.

In this sample, this clone turned up a few times. The rearrangement joins TRBV30 to TRBJ1-4; D remains ambiguous. This CDR3 is built from 11 residues. Germline V gene lookup returns CDR1 GTSNPN and CDR2 SVGIG (reference sequence). The V gene lost 8 bases and the J gene lost 8 bases, with 12 bases spanning the gap. CDR3 residues: CAAPMREKLFF. For the CDR3, the DNA is TGTGCCGCCCCGATGCGGGAAAAACTGTTTTTT.

The chain is built from TRBV30 and TRBJ1-2, with 7 bases identical to TRBD1. V lost 7 bases and J lost 7; bases outside the gene matches: 9. The CDR3 contains 12 residues. Germline V gene lookup returns CDR1 GTSNPN and CDR2 SVGIG (reference sequence). The CDR3 bases are TGTGCCTTAGAGACAGGGAACCGTGGCTACACCTTC. Translated, it gives CALETGNRGYTF.

The V and J genes are TRBV5-1 and TRBJ2-1; tentative D call: TRBD2 (5 bases). Germline CDR1 is SGHRS and CDR2 is YFSETQ. V lost 5 bases and J lost 7, with 22 bases in between. The length of the CDR3 is 16 residues. The CDR3 reads CASRRFGLPVENEQFF. CDR3 nucleotides: TGCGCCAGCAGGAGGTTTGGACTTCCCGTGGAGAATGAGCAGTTCTTC.

This clone was observed a handful of times. The CDR3 loop is CASSRRVRDRADTQYF. In nucleotides, the CDR3 is TGCGCCAGCAGCAGGAGGGTGCGGGATCGGGCAGATACGCAGTATTTT. The V and J genes are TRBV5-1 and TRBJ2-3, with D perhaps TRBD2 (6 bases). V lost 4 bases, J lost 4 bases, and 19 bases lay in between. Looked up from germline, CDR1 is SGHRS and CDR2 is YFSETQ. This CDR3 region has 16 residues.

This rearrangement joins TRBV4-1 to TRBJ1-1; D perhaps matches TRBD1 (5 bases). Trimming removed 2 bases from V and 3 bases from J, with 13 bases in between. CDR1 is MGHRA, CDR2 YSYEKL, per germline. The CDR3 covers 15 residues. The CDR3 sequence is CASSQRAGQHTEAFF. The CDR3 region has the DNA TGCGCCAGCAGCCAACGTGCTGGACAACACACTGAAGCTTTCTTT.

There are a few counts of this clone. At one end the junction does not follow the germline gene, possibly because of a read error. The chain employs TRBV6-1 and TRBJ2-1; 13 bases match TRBD2. The germline CDR1 and CDR2 sequences are MNHNS and SASEGT. There are 12 residues in the CDR3. DNA for the CDR3: TGTGCCAGCAGTCGGACTAGCGGGAGTGAGGTCTTC. Translation: CASSRTSGSEVF.

The chain uses TRBV21-1 and TRBJ1-2; TRBD1, the table's D call, was not compared with the DNA. TRBV21-1 is tagged as a pseudogene. The CDR3 extends over 13 amino acids. The CDR3 DNA sequence: TGTGCCAGAACCGCAGGGGTCGCGCGGGGCTACACCTTC. Translation gives CARTAGVARGYTF.

This clone was seen more than once but under ten times. The rearrangement uses TRBV7-2 and TRBJ1-4, with 8 bases matching TRBD1. CDR1 is SGHTA, CDR2 FQGNSA, per germline. The CDR3 totals 15 residues. J was trimmed by 4 bases and V by 2 bases; bases with no gene match: 3. CDR3 residues: CASSLQGAVNEKLFF. The CDR3 bases are TGTGCCAGCAGCTTACAGGGGGCCGTTAATGAAAAACTGTTTTTT.

The V call is TRBV30, the J call TRBJ2-2; tentative D call: TRBD2 (6 bases). V was clipped by 2 bases and J by 2 bases, with 12 bases between them. This CDR3 is built from 15 residues. CDR1 and CDR2 (germline): GTSNPN, SVGIG (reference sequence). For the CDR3, the DNA is TGTGCCTGGAGTAAGACTAGGCACAACACCGGGGAGCTGTTTTTT. Its protein product is CAWSKTRHNTGELFF.

The chain combines TRBV30 with TRBJ2-7; 9 positions agree with TRBD2. The CDR3 consists of 12 residues. Trimming removed 3 bases from V and 5 bases from J; junction bases left unmatched: 2. The germline CDR1 and CDR2 sequences are GTSNPN and SVGIG (reference sequence). CDR3 bases: TGTGCCTGGAGAGCTAGCGGGGACGAGCAGTACTTC. Residues: CAWRASGDEQYF.

In this sample, this clone turned up a few times. The rearrangement uses TRBV14 and TRBJ2-5; 7 nucleotides align to TRBD1. CDR1 and CDR2 from the germline V gene are SGHDN and FVKESK. This CDR3 region has 15 residues. The V gene end was trimmed by 4 bases and the J gene end by 5 bases; junction bases not matched to a gene: 10. This chain's CDR3 is CASSRHLQQGETQYF. Here the CDR3 DNA reads TGTGCCAGCAGCCGTCACCTACAACAGGGGGAGACCCAGTACTTC.

This chain connects TRBV5-1 to TRBJ2-1; D possibly corresponds to TRBD2 (5 bases). Germline V gene sequence: CDR1 SGHRS, CDR2 YFSETQ. The V end lost 5 bases, the J end lost 4 bases, and 19 bases lay between the germline ends. The CDR3 covers 16 residues. As DNA, the CDR3 is TGCGCCAGCAGGAGTGGTCGGGAACTTGGTTACAATGAGCAGTTCTTC. Translation: CASRSGRELGYNEQFF.

The chain joins TRBV11-2 to TRBJ2-7; TRBD1 agrees at 7 bases. The CDR3 contains 16 residues. The trim removed 4 bases at V and 5 bases at J, leaving 14 bases unmatched. Germline lookup yields CDR1 SGHAT and CDR2 FQNNGV. The CDR3 coding sequence is TGTGCCAGCAGCTCCTTAAGAGGGGGCAGAGGGAACGAGCAGTACTTC. Its protein is CASSSLRGGRGNEQYF. The entire variable domain, with the rest obtained from reference TRBV11-2 and TRBJ2-7, is as follows: EAGVAQSPRYKIIEKRQSVAFWCNPISGHATLYWYQQILGQGPKLLIQFQNNGVVDDSQLPKDRFSAERLKGVDSTLKIQPAKLEDSAVYLCASSSLRGGRGNEQYFGPGTRLTVT.

The chain is built from TRBV29-1 and TRBJ1-1; D may be TRBD1 (5 bases). The ends were cut back, 6 bases at V and 0 bases at J, with 14 bases in the middle. The V gene's germline CDR1 is SQVTM and CDR2 ANQGSEA. The CDR3 loop spans 14 amino acids. Here the CDR3 DNA reads TGCAGCGTCGCCACGACAGCAATGAACACTGAAGCTTTCTTT. This translates into CSVATTAMNTEAFF.

The CDR3 sequence is CASSLGSNSPLHF. The CDR3 coding sequence is TGTGCCAGCAGCTTAGGTAGTAATTCACCCCTCCACTTT. The chain links TRBV7-9 to TRBJ1-6; unclear D gene. Trimming removed 1 base at V and 6 bases at J, with 4 bases between. CDR3 length: 13 amino acids. CDR1 SEHNR and CDR2 FQNEAQ come from the germline V gene (reference sequence).

As DNA, the CDR3 is TGCAGCGTTGACATGGTAGGGGAAACTGAAGCTTTCTTT. It specifies CSVDMVGETEAFF. J is TRBJ1-1 and V is TRBV29-1; TRBD1 might be the D (5 bases). The CDR3 is made up of 13 amino acids. With 3 bases removed from V and 5 bases from J, the gap between germline ends came to 13 bases. Germline V gives CDR1 SQVTM, CDR2 ANQGSEA.

The chain couples TRBV5-1 to TRBJ2-2; 14 bases align to TRBD2. The CDR3 contains 16 residues. V shed 4 bases and J 6 bases; nucleotides not matched to a gene: 5. Germline V gives CDR1 SGHRS, CDR2 YFSETQ. The CDR3 sequence: CASSPGLAGGAGELFF. CDR3 DNA sequence: TGCGCCAGCAGCCCCGGACTAGCGGGAGGAGCCGGGGAGCTGTTTTTT. Full variable domain (remainder filled in from reference TRBV5-1 and TRBJ2-2): KAGVTQTPRYLIKTRGQQVTLSCSPISGHRSVSWYQQTPGQGLQFLFEYFSETQRNKGNFPGRFSGRQFSNSRSEMNVSTLELGDSALYLCASSPGLAGGAGELFFGEGSRLTVL.

This clone has more than one count but fewer than ten. The rearrangement uses TRBV23-1 and TRBJ2-7; 9 positions match TRBD2. TRBV23-1 is treated as an ORF (open reading frame) with a function not yet certain. The V segment lost 2 bases and the J segment 3 bases; nucleotides outside the gene matches: 8. This CDR3 is 16 amino acids long. CDR3 protein: CASSQSPAGGGYEQYF. The CDR3 bases are TGCGCCAGCAGTCAAAGTCCAGCGGGAGGCGGCTACGAGCAGTACTTC.

This clone has a handful of counts. The CDR3 reads CASSLSGNGYTF. The CDR3 bases are TGTGCCAGCAGCCTCTCAGGGAATGGCTACACCTTC. The chain links TRBV7-9 to TRBJ1-2; weak D call: TRBD1 (5 bases). Trimming pared 5 bases from V and 6 bases from J, leaving 10 bases between. Germline CDR1 reads SEHNR; CDR2 reads FQNEAQ (reference sequence). The CDR3 covers 12 residues.

The chain uses TRBV14 and TRBJ2-1; D may be TRBD2 (5 bases). The CDR3 sequence is 13 residues long. In germline, CDR1 is SGHDN, CDR2 FVKESK. Trimming removed 0 bases from V and 6 bases from J, with 6 bases in between. CDR3 sequence: CASSQDSVNEQFF. CDR3 sequence (DNA): TGTGCCAGCAGCCAAGATAGCGTCAATGAGCAGTTCTTC.

This chain uses TRBV11-2 with TRBJ2-1, with 7 nucleotides matching TRBD2. The junction had 0 bases not matched to a gene; V was cut back by 1 base and J by 0 bases. The CDR3 has 15 residues. CDR1 is SGHAT and CDR2 is FQNNGV in the germline V gene. This CDR3 is CASSLGGGSYNEQFF. Here the CDR3 DNA reads TGTGCCAGCAGCTTAGGCGGGGGCTCCTACAATGAGCAGTTCTTC.

The chain recombines TRBV5-4 with TRBJ2-5, with 7 bases lining up with TRBD2. CDR1 is SGHNT, CDR2 YYREEE, per germline (reference sequence). This CDR3 contains 15 residues. Trimming cost V 1 base and J 4 bases; bases outside gene matches: 7. The CDR3 DNA reads TGTGCCAGCAGCTTGTGGCAGGGAGGGCCAGAGACCCAGTACTTC. Protein: CASSLWQGGPETQYF.

The V call is TRBV2, the J call TRBJ1-1; D unclear. Trimming cost V 4 bases and J 1 base, with 10 bases left between them. Germline CDR1 is SNHLY and CDR2 is FYNNEI. The CDR3 length is 14 residues. Written as DNA, the CDR3 is TGTGCCAGCAGTGTTTACAGAACGAACACTGAAGCTTTCTTT. Its translation: CASSVYRTNTEAFF.

This clone was recorded a few times. The chain links TRBV2 to TRBJ2-7, with 9 bases fitting TRBD1. V dropped 4 bases and J dropped 5; count of bases not matched to a gene: 6. This CDR3 has 14 amino acids. Germline loops: CDR1 SNHLY, CDR2 FYNNEI. The CDR3 coding sequence is TGTGCCAGCAGTGGGGACAGGGCTAAGGACGAGCAGTACTTC. This encodes CASSGDRAKDEQYF.

Concerning this clone itself: Mismatch with germline at one junction end may stem from a read error. The gene calls are TRBV10-3 and TRBJ2-5, with TRBD2 identical over 13 bases. Per the germline V gene, CDR1 is ENHRY and CDR2 is SYGVKD. CDR3 size: 13 residues. The CDR3 DNA follows: TGTGCCATCAGTGAGGGACTAGCGGGGGTCCTCGACTTC. Translating it yields CAISEGLAGVLDF.